The 5 T cell receptor beta chains below come from one sample, sequenced in a study of T cell responses to AZD1222 COVID-19 vaccine. Repertoires were generated with immunoSEQ multiplex PCR, while TCRdb's copy carries only in-frame clones and drops some. In the table there are about 110,000 clones, around 90% of which are singletons. Sequences were derived from peripheral blood, sampled 28 days after the second AZD1222 dose. Receptors originate from an adult who received the AZD1222 COVID-19 vaccine.

The V call is TRBV6-1, the J call TRBJ1-5, with D uncertain. Germline V gene data show CDR1 as MNHNS and CDR2 as SASEGT. V was trimmed by 2 bases and J by 0 bases, leaving 11 bases between them. The CDR3 covers 16 residues. CDR3 residues: CASSERRTYSNQPQHF. CDR3 nucleotide sequence: TGTGCCAGCAGTGAACGAAGGACTTATAGCAATCAGCCCCAGCATTTT.

The chain is built from TRBV5-6 and TRBJ2-5; 7 nucleotides align to TRBD1. V shed 5 bases and J 5 bases; nucleotides not matched to a gene: 6. CDR3 length equals 13 residues. Germline V gives CDR1 SGHDT, CDR2 YYEEEE. In DNA, the CDR3 is TGTGCCAGCAGTACTCAGGGGGTGGAGACCCAGTACTTC. Protein sequence: CASSTQGVETQYF.

This rearrangement joins TRBV2 to TRBJ1-4; D gene ambiguous. V was shortened by 4 bases and J by 8 bases, with 14 bases between the two germline ends. Germline CDR1 SNHLY, CDR2 FYNNEI. This CDR3 comprises 14 residues. DNA of the CDR3: TGTGCCAGCAGTGGAGCCGTCCCTGGGGAAAAACTGTTTTTT. Protein: CASSGAVPGEKLFF.

The chain combines TRBV28 with TRBJ2-7; the match to TRBD1 covers 9 bases. Germline trimming cut 5 bases from V and 4 bases from J; bases unmatched to any gene: 9. This CDR3 region has 15 residues. Germline assignment: CDR1 MDHEN and CDR2 SYDVKM. The DNA for the CDR3 is TGTGCCAGCAGTCCTCCGGGACAGGGTACGTACGAGCAGTACTTC. Amino acids: CASSPPGQGTYEQYF.

A single count supports this clone. The chain uses TRBV3-1 (or the pseudogene TRBV3-2) and TRBJ1-4; 8 nucleotides line up with TRBD1. CDR3 length: 16 amino acids. Trimming at V came to 3 bases and at J to 4 bases, leaving 7 bases not matched to a gene. Germline V lookup: CDR1 LGHDT, CDR2 YNNKEL (reference sequence). Written as DNA, the CDR3 is TGTGCCAGCAGCCATGGTGACAGGGGTGTTAATGAAAAACTGTTTTTT. It is translated as CASSHGDRGVNEKLFF.